Reported below is one T cell receptor (beta chain). These data come from a study of blood T cell repertoires in COVID-19. Across the study: Some COVID-19 samples were acute and others convalescent; all came from the United States, Italy and Spain. PBMCs, B-cell-depleted T cells, or T cells provided the cDNA or gDNA that made up the material.

The junction had 5 bases not matched to a gene; V was cut back by 3 bases and J by 7 bases. This CDR3 has 13 amino acids. Per germline, CDR1 KGHSH and CDR2 LQKENI. In the study's own analysis: Amplification with reference gene primers provided the estimates of nucleated cell counts. The protocol was immunoSEQ multiplex PCR, while the TCRdb copy is restricted to in-frame clones and leaves out a portion. The DNA was the basis for D and trimming; V, J and clone size are from that table. The sample contains fewer than 250,000 clones, roughly 82% of which appear only once. The chain recombines TRBV18 with TRBJ1-2; 7 bases are shared with TRBD1. Sequencing was performed on peripheral blood. This TCR was recovered from an older woman with acute or convalescent COVID-19. The CDR3 coding sequence is TGTGCCAGCTCACCCGACAGGGACGGTGGCTACACCTTC. It is translated as CASSPDRDGGYTF.